These T cell receptor beta chains were read from a single sample in a study of identifying expanded T cells in peripheral blood. Assay used: immunoSEQ multiplex PCR; TCRdb lists only in-frame clones, some missing. The sample consists of approximately 50,000 clones, 82% of them appearing once. The sequencing input was blood. The receptors were gathered from a person aged 18 to 70 in good health. CDR3s include the opening cysteine and the closing phenylalanine or tryptophan. D genes are given only for firm matches. Not all rows give a size; the values are once, few, many and, for expanded clones, a class.

-	-	TRBV19	TRBJ1-6	TGTGCCAGTGGCTTCAAGGGGAATTCACCCCTCCACTTT	CASGFKGNSPLHF
-	-	TRBV9	TRBJ1-3	TGTGCCAGCAGCGTAGATCCGGGGGCGAGCTCTGGAAACACCATATATTTT	CASSVDPGASSGNTIYF
-	TRBD2	TRBV7-3	TRBJ2-5	TGTGCCAGCAGCTTGAGCGGGGGACAAGAGACCCAGTACTTC	CASSLSGGQETQYF
-	-	TRBV19	TRBJ2-7	TGTGCCAGTAGTCCCGGGGGTTTCCGAATGATTCCCTACGAGCAGTACTTC	CASSPGGFRMIPYEQYF
few	-	TRBV5-4	TRBJ2-7	TGTGCCAGCAGCAATGTTCGTGGGGCCCACTCCTACGAGCAGTACTTC	CASSNVRGAHSYEQYF
-	-	TRBV11-2	TRBJ1-1	TGTGCCAGCAGCTTAGATGCAGGGAAAGCTTTCTTT	CASSLDAGKAFF
-	-	TRBV4-1	TRBJ1-2	TGCGCCAGCAGCCACCCTGGGGCAGCAAGCAGAGAAAACTATGGCTACACCTTC	CASSHPGAASRENYGYTF
-	TRBD1	TRBV28	TRBJ1-5	TGTGCCAGCAGTTTACCCGGGACAGGGGTCAGTCAGCCCCAGCATTTT	CASSLPGTGVSQPQHF
-	TRBD2	TRBV7-2	TRBJ2-2	TGTGCCAGCAGCTTAGGGACTAGCGGGACCGGGGAGCTGTTTTTT	CASSLGTSGTGELFF
once	-	TRBV6-6	TRBJ1-5	TGTGCCAGCACTGATATGGGGGGCAATCAGCCCCAGCATTTT	CASTDMGGNQPQHF
-	TRBD2	TRBV5-4	TRBJ2-5	TGTGCCAGCAGCTTGGGGCTAGCGGCCACCCAAGAGACCCAGTACTTC	CASSLGLAATQETQYF
-	-	TRBV7-6	TRBJ1-5	TGTGCCAGCAGCTTAGCACCTTATCAGCCCCAGCATTTT	CASSLAPYQPQHF
-	TRBD2	TRBV9	TRBJ2-3	TGTGCCAGCGGCGTAAAAGCGGGGGGTTCCACAGATACGCAGTATTTT	CASGVKAGGSTDTQYF
-	-	TRBV2	TRBJ1-1	TGTGCCAGCAGTGGGTCGCGCACTGAAGCTTTCTTT	CASSGSRTEAFF
-	TRBD1	TRBV2	TRBJ1-6	TGTGCCAGCAGAAGACAGGGAAATAATTCACCCCTCCACTTT	CASRRQGNNSPLHF
-	TRBD1	TRBV9	TRBJ1-1	TGTGCCAGCAGCCTCCGACAGGGAGAGACTGAAGCTTTCTTT	CASSLRQGETEAFF
-	TRBD2	TRBV27	TRBJ2-3	TGTGCCAGCAGAGGACTAGCGGGTGGCCCAGATACGCAGTATTTT	CASRGLAGGPDTQYF
few	TRBD2	TRBV30	TRBJ2-2	TGTGCCTGGAGGAGCGGGAGGGCCCTGAACACCGGGGAGCTGTTTTTT	CAWRSGRALNTGELFF
few	-	TRBV6-1	TRBJ1-5	TGTGCCAGCAGTCCCTCCGGGGGTCTCGAGCAGCCCCAGCATTTT	CASSPSGGLEQPQHF
few	TRBD1	TRBV5-6	TRBJ1-6	TGTGCCAGCAGCCGGGCCGGGACAGGGTATTCACCCCTCCACTTT	CASSRAGTGYSPLHF
-	-	TRBV29-1	TRBJ1-4	TGCAGCGCGGCTTTGGGCGGGGGTGAAAAACTGTTTTTT	CSAALGGGEKLFF
-	-	TRBV11-3	TRBJ1-1	TGTGCCAGCAGCCGGTCGGGTGAAGCTTTCTTT	CASSRSGEAFF
-	-	TRBV15	TRBJ1-2	TGTGCCACCAGCAGAGATCGAACAGGGTACCCCTATGGCTACACCTTC	CATSRDRTGYPYGYTF
-	-	TRBV6-6	TRBJ1-6	TGTGCCACCTCCCGGGATTCACCCCTCCACTTT	CATSRDSPLHF
-	-	TRBV2	TRBJ1-2	TGTGCCAGCAGTGAAGCGGAGGCCTATGGCTACACCTTC	CASSEAEAYGYTF
few	TRBD1	TRBV6-6	TRBJ1-2	TGTGCCAGCATTGGGGGACAGGGGGCGGGAGGCTACACCTTC	CASIGGQGAGGYTF
-	-	TRBV7-9	TRBJ1-4	TGTGCCAGCAGCTTTCAAGGCGGAGGTGAAAAACTGTTTTTT	CASSFQGGGEKLFF
-	-	TRBV5-1	TRBJ2-1	TGCGCCAGCAGAAGGGGTAATTCCTACAATGAGCAGTTCTTC	CASRRGNSYNEQFF
-	-	TRBV4-1	TRBJ1-5	TGCGCCAGCAGCCAAGTGGGCCAGGGCAATCAGCCCCAGCATTTT	CASSQVGQGNQPQHF
-	-	TRBV10-3	TRBJ2-7	TGTGCCATCAGTGGGGGAGGGGGGTCCTACGAGCAGTACTTC	CAISGGGGSYEQYF
-	-	TRBV18	TRBJ2-4	TGTGCCAGCTCACGAGGGGTGGCCAAAAACATTCAGTACTTC	CASSRGVAKNIQYF
-	TRBD1	TRBV14	TRBJ1-1	TGTGCCAGCAGCCAGCGACAGGGGCAAGGGAACACTGAAGCTTTCTTT	CASSQRQGQGNTEAFF
-	TRBD1	TRBV12-5	TRBJ1-1	TGTGCTAGTGGGCGCGGGACAGGGATAAAAGGGGCTTTCTTT	CASGRGTGIKGAFF
-	-	TRBV6-1	TRBJ1-2	TGTGCCAGCAGTGAAGCTTCTCGCAGGATTGGCTACACCTTC	CASSEASRRIGYTF
-	-	TRBV5-8	TRBJ2-1	TGTGCCAGCAGCTCCGGGATGGGGACAATCTCCTACAATGAGCAGTTCTTC	CASSSGMGTISYNEQFF
few	-	TRBV5-1	TRBJ2-7	TGCGCCAGCAGCTTGGCCGGCGGAACCTACGAGCAGTACTTC	CASSLAGGTYEQYF
-	TRBD1	TRBV7-3	TRBJ2-5	TGTGCCAGCAGTCGGGGACAGGGGGTTGGGGAGACCCAGTACTTC	CASSRGQGVGETQYF
-	TRBD2	TRBV6-1	TRBJ2-1	TGTGCCACCACCTCTAGCGGACCTAATGAGCAGTTCTTC	CATTSSGPNEQFF
-	-	TRBV6-6	TRBJ1-5	TGTGCCAGCAGTTACCGGGGGGCGAGGCAGCCCCAGCATTTT	CASSYRGARQPQHF
-	-	TRBV20-1	TRBJ2-1	TGCAGTGCTCCCGCCGGTAATGAGCAGTTCTTC	CSAPAGNEQFF